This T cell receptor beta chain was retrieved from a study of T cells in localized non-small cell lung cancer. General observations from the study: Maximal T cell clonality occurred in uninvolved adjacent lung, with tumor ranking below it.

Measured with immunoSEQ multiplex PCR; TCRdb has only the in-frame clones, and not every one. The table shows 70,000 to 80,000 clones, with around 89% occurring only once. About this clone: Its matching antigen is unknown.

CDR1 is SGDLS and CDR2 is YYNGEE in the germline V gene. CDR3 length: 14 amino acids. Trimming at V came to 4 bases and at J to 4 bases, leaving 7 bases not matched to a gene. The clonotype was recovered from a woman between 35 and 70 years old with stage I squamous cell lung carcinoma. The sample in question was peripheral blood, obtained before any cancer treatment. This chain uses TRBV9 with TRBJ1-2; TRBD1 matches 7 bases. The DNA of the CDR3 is TGTGCCAGCAGCTTGGGACAGCCGATCTATGGCTACACCTTC. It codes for CASSLGQPIYGYTF.